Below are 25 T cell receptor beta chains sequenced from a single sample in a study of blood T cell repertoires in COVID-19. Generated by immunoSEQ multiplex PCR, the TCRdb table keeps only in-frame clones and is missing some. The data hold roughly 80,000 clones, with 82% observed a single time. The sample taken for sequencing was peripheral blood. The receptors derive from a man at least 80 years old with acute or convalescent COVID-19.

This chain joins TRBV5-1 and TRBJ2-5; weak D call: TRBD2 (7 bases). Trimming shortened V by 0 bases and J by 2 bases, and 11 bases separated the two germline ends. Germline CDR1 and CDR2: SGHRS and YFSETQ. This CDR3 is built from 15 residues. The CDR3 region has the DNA TGCGCCAGCAGCTTGGTCGGGGGGCGGCAAGAGACCCAGTACTTC. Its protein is CASSLVGGRQETQYF.

This CDR3 is CAISEGVGNSDEQYF. CDR3 coding DNA: TGTGCCATCAGTGAGGGAGTAGGGAATAGCGACGAGCAGTACTTC. This chain connects TRBV10-3 to TRBJ2-7; maybe TRBD2 (5 bases). Per the germline V gene, CDR1 is ENHRY and CDR2 is SYGVKD. V lost 2 bases to trimming and J lost 5 bases, with 16 bases between them. The CDR3 consists of 15 residues.

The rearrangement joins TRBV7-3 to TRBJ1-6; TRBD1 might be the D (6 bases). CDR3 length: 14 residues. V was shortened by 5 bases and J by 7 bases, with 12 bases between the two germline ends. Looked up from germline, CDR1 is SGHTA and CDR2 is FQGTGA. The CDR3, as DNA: TGTGCCAGCAGCCAGCAGGGGATAAATTCACCCCTCCACTTT. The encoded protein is CASSQQGINSPLHF.

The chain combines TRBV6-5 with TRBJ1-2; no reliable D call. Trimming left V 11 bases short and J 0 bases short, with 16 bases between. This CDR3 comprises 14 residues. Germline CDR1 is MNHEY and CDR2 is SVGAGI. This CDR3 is CAAQGGPTNYGYTF. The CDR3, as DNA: TGTGCCGCGCAAGGAGGGCCGACTAACTATGGCTACACCTTC.

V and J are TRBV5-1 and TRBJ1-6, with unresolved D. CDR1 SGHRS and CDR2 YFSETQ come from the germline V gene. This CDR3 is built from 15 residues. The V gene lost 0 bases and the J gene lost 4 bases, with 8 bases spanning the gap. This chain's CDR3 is CASSLEEDYNSPLHF. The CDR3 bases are TGCGCCAGCAGCTTGGAAGAGGATTATAATTCACCCCTCCACTTT.

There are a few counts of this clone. Here the CDR3 reads CASRLDDNQPQHF. CDR3 sequence (DNA): TGCGCCAGCAGACTAGATGACAATCAGCCCCAGCATTTT. This chain connects TRBV5-1 to TRBJ1-5; D remains ambiguous. This CDR3 region has 13 residues. Trimming stripped 5 bases from V and 3 bases from J, with 9 bases between. Germline assignment: CDR1 SGHRS and CDR2 YFSETQ. The whole variable domain, filled in from reference TRBV5-1 and TRBJ1-5, reads KAGVTQTPRYLIKTRGQQVTLSCSPISGHRSVSWYQQTPGQGLQFLFEYFSETQRNKGNFPGRFSGRQFSNSRSEMNVSTLELGDSALYLCASRLDDNQPQHFGDGTRLSIL.

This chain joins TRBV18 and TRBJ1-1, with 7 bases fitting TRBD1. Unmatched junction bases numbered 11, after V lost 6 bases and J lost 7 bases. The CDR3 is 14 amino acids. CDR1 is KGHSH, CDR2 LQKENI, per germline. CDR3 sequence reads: CASSQATGALEAFF. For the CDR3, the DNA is TGTGCCAGCTCGCAAGCTACAGGGGCGCTTGAAGCTTTCTTT. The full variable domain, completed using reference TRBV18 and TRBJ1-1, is NAGVMQNPRHLVRRRGQEARLRCSPMKGHSHVYWYRQLPEEGLKFMVYLQKENIIDESGMPKERFSAEFPKEGPSILRIQQVVRGDSAAYFCASSQATGALEAFFGQGTRLTVV.

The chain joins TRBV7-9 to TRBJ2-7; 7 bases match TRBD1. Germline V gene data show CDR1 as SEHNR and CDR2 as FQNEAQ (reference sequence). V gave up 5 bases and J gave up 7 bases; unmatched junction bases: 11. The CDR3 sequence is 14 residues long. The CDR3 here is CASSPRTGHTEQYF. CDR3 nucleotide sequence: TGTGCCAGCAGCCCTCGGACAGGCCACACGGAGCAGTACTTC.

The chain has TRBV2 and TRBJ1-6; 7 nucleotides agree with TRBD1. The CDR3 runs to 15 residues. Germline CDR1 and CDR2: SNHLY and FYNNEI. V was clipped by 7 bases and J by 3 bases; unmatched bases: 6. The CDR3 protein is CASNQGQNYNSPLHF. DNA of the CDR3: TGTGCCAGCAACCAGGGACAGAACTATAATTCACCCCTCCACTTT.

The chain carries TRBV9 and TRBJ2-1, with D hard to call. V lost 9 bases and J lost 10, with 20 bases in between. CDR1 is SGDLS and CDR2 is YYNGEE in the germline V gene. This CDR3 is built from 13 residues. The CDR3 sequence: CATEPHYGSEQFF. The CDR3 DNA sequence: TGTGCCACCGAACCACATTACGGGTCCGAGCAGTTCTTC. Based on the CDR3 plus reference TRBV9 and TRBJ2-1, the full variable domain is DSGVTQTPKHLITATGQRVTLRCSPRSGDLSVYWYQQSLDQGLQFLIQYYNGEERAKGNILERFSAQQFPDLHSELNLSSLELGDSALYFCATEPHYGSEQFFGPGTRLTVL.

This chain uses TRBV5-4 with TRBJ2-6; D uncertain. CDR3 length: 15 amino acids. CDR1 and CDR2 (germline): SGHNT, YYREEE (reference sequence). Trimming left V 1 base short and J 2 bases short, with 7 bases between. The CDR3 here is CASSLWAAGANVLTF. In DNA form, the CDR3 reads TGTGCCAGCAGCTTGTGGGCAGCTGGGGCCAACGTCCTGACTTTC.

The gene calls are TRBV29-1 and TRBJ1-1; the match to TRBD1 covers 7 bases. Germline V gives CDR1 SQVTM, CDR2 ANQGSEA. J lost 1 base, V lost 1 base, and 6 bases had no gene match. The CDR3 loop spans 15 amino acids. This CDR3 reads CSVEASGTANTEAFF. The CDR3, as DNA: TGCAGCGTTGAAGCCTCTGGGACAGCGAACACTGAAGCTTTCTTT.

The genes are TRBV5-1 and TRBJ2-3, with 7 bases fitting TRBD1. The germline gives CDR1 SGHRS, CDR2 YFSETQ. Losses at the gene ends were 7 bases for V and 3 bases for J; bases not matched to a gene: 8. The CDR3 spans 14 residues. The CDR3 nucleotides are TGCGCCAGCGTTCGGGACAGCAGTACAGATACGCAGTATTTT. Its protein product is CASVRDSSTDTQYF.

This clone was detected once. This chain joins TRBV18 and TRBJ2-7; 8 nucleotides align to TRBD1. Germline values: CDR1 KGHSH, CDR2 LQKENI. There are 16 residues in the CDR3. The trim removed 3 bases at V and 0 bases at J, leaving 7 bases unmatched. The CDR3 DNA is TGTGCCAGCTCACCCTTAGGACAGGGAAACTCCTACGAGCAGTACTTC. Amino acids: CASSPLGQGNSYEQYF.

DNA for the CDR3: TGTGCCAGCAGCGTAGAGGGGAGGGGCGCCTACACTGAAGCTTTCTTT. Protein sequence: CASSVEGRGAYTEAFF. This chain connects TRBV9 to TRBJ1-1; weak D call: TRBD1 (5 bases). V gave up 0 bases and J gave up 3 bases, with 15 bases separating them. The CDR3 contains 16 residues. Germline loops: CDR1 SGDLS, CDR2 YYNGEE.

In DNA form, the CDR3 reads TGCGCCAGCAGCTCACAGGGGACCGGGGAGCTGTTTTTT. It encodes CASSSQGTGELFF. This sequence joins TRBV5-1 and TRBJ2-2, with 7 bases that match TRBD1. CDR3 size: 13 residues. CDR1 is SGHRS, CDR2 YFSETQ, per germline. Trimming removed 3 bases from V and 5 bases from J; junction bases left unmatched: 1.

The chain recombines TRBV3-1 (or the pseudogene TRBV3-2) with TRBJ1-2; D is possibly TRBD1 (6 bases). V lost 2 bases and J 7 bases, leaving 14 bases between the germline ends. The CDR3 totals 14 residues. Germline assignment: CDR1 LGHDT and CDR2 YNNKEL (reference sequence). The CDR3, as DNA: TGTGCCAGCAGCCAAACAGGGTGGGTTTTTGGCTACACCTTC. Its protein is CASSQTGWVFGYTF.

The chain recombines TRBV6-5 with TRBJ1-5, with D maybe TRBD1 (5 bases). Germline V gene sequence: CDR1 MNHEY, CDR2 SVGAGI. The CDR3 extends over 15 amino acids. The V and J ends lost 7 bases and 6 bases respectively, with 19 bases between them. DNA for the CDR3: TGTGCCAGCACTCTCGACCCCGGGGGTGGTCAGCCCCAGCATTTT. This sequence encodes CASTLDPGGGQPQHF.

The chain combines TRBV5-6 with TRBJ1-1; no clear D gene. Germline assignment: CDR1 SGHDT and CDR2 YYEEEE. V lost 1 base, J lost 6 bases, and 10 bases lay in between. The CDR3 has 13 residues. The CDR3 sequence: CASSLPGWSEAFF. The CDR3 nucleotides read TGTGCCAGCAGCTTGCCCGGGTGGTCTGAAGCTTTCTTT.

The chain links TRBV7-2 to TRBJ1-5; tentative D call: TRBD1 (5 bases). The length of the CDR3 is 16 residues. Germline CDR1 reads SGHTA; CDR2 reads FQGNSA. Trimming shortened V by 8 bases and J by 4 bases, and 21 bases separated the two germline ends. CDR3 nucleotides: TGTGCCAGCTCCACAGGAGGGAATGGGCATAATCAGCCCCAGCATTTT. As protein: CASSTGGNGHNQPQHF.

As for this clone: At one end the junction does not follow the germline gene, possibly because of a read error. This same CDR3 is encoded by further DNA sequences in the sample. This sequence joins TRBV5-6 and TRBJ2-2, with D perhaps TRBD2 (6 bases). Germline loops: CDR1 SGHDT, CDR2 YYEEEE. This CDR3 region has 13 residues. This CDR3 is CASSFRSGGELFF. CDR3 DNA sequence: TGTGCCAGCAGCTTCCGTTCCGGCGGGGAGTTGTTTTTT.

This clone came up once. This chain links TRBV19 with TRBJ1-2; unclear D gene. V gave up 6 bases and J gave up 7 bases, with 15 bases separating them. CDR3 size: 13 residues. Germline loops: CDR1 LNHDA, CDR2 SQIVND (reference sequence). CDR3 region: CASSDTLGAGYTF. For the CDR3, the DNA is TGTGCCAGTAGCGATACCTTGGGAGCTGGCTACACCTTC.

The DNA for the CDR3 is TGTGCCAGCAGCTTAACAGGGGGGTACTTC. Its translation is CASSLTGGYF. The V call is TRBV7-3, the J call TRBJ2-4, with D possibly being TRBD1 (6 bases). In germline, CDR1 is SGHTA, CDR2 FQGTGA. The CDR3 is 10 residues long. Trimming left V 0 bases short and J 15 bases short, with 6 bases between. Supplemented by reference TRBV7-3 and TRBJ2-4, the full variable domain reads GAGVSQTPSNKVTEKGKYVELRCDPISGHTALYWYRQSLGQGPEFLIYFQGTGAADDSGLPNDRFFAVRPEGSVSTLKIQRTERGDSAVYLCASSLTGGYFGAGTRLSVL.

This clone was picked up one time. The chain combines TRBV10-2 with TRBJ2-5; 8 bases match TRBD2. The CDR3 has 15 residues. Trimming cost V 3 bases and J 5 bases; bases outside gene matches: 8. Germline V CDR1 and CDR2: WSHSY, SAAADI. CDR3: CASSDRQRGRETQYF. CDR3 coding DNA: TGCGCCAGCAGTGACAGGCAGCGGGGGCGGGAGACCCAGTACTTC.

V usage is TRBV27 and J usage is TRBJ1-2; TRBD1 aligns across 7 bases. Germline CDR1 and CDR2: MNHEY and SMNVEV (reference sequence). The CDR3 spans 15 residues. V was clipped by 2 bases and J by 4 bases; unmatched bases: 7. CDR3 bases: TGTGCCAGCAGTTTAGACTTGGCAGGGGGCTATGGCTACACCTTC. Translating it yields CASSLDLAGGYGYTF.